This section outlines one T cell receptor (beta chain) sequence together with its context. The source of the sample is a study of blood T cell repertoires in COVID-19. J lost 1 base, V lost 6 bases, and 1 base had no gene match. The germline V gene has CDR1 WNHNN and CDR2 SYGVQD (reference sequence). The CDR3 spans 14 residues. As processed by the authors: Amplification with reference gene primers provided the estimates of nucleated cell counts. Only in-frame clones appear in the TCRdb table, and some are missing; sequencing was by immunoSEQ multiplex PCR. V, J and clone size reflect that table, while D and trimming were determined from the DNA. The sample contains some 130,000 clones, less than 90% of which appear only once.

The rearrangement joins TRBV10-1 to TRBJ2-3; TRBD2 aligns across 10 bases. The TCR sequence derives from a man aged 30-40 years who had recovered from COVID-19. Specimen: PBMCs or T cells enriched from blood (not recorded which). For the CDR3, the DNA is TGCGCCAGCAGCGGGACTAGCGGCACAGATACGCAGTATTTT. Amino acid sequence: CASSGTSGTDTQYF.